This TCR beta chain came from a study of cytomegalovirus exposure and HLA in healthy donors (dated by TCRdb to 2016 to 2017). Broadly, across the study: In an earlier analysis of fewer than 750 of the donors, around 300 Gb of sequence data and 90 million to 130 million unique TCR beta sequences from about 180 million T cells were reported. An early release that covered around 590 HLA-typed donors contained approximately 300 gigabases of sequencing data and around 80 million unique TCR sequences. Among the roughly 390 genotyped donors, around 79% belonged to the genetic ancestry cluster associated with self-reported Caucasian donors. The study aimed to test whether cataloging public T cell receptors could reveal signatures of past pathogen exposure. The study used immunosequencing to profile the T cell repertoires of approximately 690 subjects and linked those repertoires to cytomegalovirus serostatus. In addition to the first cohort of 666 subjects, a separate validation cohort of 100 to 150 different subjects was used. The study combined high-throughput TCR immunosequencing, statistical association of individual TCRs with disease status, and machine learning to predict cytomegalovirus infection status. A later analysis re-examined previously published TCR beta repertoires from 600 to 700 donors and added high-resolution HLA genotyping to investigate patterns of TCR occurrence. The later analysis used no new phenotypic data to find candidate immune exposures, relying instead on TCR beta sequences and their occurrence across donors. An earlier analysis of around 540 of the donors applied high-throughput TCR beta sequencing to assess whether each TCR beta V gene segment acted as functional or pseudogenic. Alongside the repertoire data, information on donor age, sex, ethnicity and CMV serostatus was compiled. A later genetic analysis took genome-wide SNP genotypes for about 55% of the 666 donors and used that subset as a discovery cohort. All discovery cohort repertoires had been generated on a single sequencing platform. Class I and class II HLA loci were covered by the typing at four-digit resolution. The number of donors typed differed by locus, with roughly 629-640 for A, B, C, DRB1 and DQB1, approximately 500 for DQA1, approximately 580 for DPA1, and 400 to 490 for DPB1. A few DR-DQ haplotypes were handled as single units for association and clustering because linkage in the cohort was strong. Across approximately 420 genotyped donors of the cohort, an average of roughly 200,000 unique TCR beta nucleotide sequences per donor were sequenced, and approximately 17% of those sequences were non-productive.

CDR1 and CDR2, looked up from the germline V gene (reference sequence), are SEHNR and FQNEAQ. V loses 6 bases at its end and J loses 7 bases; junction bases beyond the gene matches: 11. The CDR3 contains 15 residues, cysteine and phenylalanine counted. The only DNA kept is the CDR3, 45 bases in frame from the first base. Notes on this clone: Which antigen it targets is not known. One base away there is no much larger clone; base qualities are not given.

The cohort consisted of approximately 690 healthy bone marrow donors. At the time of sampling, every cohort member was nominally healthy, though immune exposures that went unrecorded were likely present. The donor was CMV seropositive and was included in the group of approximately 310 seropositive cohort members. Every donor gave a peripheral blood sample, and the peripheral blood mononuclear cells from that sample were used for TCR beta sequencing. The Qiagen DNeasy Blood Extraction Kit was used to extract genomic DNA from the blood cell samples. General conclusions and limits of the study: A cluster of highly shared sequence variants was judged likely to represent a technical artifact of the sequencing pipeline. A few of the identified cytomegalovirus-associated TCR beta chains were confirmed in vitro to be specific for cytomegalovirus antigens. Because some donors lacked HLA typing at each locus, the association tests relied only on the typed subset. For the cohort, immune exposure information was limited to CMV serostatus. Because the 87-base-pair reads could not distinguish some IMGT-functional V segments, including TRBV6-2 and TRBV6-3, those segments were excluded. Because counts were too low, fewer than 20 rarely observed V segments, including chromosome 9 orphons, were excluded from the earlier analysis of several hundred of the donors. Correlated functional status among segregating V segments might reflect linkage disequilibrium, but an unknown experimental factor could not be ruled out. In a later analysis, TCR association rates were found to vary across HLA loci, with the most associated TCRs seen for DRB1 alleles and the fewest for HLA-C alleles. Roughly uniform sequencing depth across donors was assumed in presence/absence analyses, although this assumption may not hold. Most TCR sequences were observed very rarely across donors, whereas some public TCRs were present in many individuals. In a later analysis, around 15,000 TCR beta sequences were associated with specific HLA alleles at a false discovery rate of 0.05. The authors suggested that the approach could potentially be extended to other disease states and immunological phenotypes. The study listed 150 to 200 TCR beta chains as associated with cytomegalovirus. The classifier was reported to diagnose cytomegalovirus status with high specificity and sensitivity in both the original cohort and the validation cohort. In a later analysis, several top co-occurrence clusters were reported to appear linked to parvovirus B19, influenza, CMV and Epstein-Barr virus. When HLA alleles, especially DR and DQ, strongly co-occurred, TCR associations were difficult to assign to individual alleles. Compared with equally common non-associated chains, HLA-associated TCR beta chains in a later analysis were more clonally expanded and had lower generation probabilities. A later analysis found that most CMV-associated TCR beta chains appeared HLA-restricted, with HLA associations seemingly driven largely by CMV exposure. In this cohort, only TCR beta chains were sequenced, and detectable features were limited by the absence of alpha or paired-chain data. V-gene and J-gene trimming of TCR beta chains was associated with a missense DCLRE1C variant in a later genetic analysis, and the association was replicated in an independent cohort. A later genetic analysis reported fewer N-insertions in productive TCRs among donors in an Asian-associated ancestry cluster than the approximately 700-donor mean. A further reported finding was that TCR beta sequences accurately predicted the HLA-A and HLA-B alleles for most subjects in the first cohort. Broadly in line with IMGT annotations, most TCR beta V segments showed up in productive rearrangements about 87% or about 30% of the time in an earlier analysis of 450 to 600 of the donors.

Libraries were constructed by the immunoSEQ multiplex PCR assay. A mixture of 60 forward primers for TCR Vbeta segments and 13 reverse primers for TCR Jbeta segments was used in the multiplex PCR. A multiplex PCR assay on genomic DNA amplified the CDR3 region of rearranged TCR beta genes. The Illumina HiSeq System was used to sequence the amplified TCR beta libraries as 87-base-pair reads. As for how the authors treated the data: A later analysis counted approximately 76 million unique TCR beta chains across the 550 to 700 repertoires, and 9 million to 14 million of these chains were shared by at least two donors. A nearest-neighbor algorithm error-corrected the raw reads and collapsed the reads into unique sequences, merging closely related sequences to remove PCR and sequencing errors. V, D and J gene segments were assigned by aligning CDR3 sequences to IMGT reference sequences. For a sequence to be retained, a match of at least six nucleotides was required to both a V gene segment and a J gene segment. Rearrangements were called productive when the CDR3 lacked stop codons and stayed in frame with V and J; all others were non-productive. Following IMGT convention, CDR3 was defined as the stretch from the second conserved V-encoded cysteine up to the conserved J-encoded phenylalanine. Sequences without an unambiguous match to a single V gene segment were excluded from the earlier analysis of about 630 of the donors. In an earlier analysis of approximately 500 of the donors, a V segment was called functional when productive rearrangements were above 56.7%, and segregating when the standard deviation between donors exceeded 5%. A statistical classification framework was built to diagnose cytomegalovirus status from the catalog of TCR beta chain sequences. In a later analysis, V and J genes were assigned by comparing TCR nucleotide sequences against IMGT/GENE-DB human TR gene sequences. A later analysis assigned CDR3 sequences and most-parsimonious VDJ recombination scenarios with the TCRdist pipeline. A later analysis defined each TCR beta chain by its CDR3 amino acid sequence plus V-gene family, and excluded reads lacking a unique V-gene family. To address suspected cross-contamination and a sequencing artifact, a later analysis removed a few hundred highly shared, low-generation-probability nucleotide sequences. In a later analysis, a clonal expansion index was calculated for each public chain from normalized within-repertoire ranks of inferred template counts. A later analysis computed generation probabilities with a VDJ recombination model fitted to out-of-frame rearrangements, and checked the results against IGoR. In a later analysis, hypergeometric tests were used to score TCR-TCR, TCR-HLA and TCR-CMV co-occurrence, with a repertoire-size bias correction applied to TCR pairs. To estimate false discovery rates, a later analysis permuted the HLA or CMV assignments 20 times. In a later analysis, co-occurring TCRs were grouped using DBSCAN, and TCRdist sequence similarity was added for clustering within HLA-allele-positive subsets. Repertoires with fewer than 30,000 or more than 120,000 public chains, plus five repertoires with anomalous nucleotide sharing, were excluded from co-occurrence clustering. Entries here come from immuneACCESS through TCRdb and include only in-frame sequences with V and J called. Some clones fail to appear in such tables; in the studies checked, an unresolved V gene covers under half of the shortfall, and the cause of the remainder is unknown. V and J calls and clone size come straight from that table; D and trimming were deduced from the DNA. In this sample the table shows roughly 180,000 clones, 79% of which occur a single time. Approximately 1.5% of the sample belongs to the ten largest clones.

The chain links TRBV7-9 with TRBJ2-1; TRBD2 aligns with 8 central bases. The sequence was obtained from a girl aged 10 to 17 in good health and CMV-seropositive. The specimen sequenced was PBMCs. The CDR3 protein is CASSPRAGGVNEQFF. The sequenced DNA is TGTGCCAGCAGTCCGAGGGCGGGGGGCGTTAATGAGCAGTTCTTC.